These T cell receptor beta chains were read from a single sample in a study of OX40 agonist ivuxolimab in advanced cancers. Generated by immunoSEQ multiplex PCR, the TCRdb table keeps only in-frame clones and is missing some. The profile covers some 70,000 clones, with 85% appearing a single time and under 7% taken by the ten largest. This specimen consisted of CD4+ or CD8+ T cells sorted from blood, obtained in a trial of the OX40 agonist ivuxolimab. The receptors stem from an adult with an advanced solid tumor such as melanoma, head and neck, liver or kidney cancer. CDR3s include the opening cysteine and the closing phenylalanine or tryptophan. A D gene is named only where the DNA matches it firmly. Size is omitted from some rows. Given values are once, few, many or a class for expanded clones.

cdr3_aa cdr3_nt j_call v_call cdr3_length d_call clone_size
CASSPAGSTGELFF TGTGCCAGCAGCCCTGCAGGGTCCACCGGGGAGCTGTTTTTT TRBJ2-2 TRBV28 14 NA NA
CASSLGRGNTEAFF TGTGCCAGCAGTTTAGGCAGGGGAAACACTGAAGCTTTCTTT TRBJ1-1 TRBV28 14 NA NA
CASSPGFPGPLHF TGTGCCAGCTCACCAGGGTTTCCGGGTCCCCTCCACTTT TRBJ1-6 TRBV18 13 NA NA
CASSPPGTGPQHF TGTGCCAGCAGTCCCCCTGGGACAGGACCCCAGCATTTT TRBJ1-5 TRBV6-5 13 TRBD1 NA
CAWKRGWGERSGANVLTF TGTGCCTGGAAAAGGGGCTGGGGGGAGAGATCTGGGGCCAACGTCCTGACTTTC TRBJ2-6 TRBV30 18 NA NA
CASSFHRGDSGNTIYF TGTGCCAGCAGCTTTCACAGGGGCGACTCTGGAAACACCATATATTTT TRBJ1-3 TRBV7-9 16 TRBD1 NA
CASSKAAPPGYNEQFF TGTGCCAGCAGCAAGGCAGCCCCCCCCGGGTACAATGAGCAGTTCTTC TRBJ2-1 TRBV21-1 16 NA NA
CASTPAGQSSGNTIYF TGTGCCAGCACTCCCGCGGGACAGAGCTCTGGAAACACCATATATTTT TRBJ1-3 TRBV28 16 TRBD1 NA
CASSHDGRGGYGYTF TGTGCCAGCAGCCACGACGGCAGGGGAGGTTATGGCTACACCTTC TRBJ1-2 TRBV7-8 15 NA NA
CASSLLDPQIGGTQYF TGTGCCAGCAGTTTATTAGATCCTCAGATCGGTGGGACCCAGTACTTC TRBJ2-5 TRBV27 16 NA once
CASSFGDRVVTGELFF TGTGCCAGCAGTTTCGGGGACAGGGTAGTCACCGGGGAGCTGTTTTTT TRBJ2-2 TRBV27 16 TRBD1 once
CASSRPGLAGLATDTQYF TGTGCCAGCAGCCGACCGGGACTAGCGGGTTTGGCCACAGATACGCAGTATTTT TRBJ2-3 TRBV27 18 TRBD2 NA
CASSPLLAGARVTGELFF TGTGCCAGCAGTCCCTTACTCGCGGGGGCCCGAGTAACCGGGGAGCTGTTTTTT TRBJ2-2 TRBV28 18 NA NA
CASSWDVGAGYTF TGTGCCAGCAGCTGGGATGTGGGGGCTGGCTACACCTTC TRBJ1-2 TRBV7-9 13 NA NA
CASSRDRAMNTEAFF TGTGCCAGCAGTCGGGACAGGGCGATGAACACTGAAGCTTTCTTT TRBJ1-1 TRBV27 15 TRBD1 NA
CASSHGTSSYEQYF TGTGCCAGCAGCCACGGGACGAGCTCCTACGAGCAGTACTTC TRBJ2-7 TRBV27 14 NA NA
CASGLGLAGVTGELFF TGTGCTAGTGGCTTGGGACTAGCGGGAGTCACCGGGGAGCTGTTTTTT TRBJ2-2 TRBV12-5 16 TRBD2 NA
CASSLEGLTPYNEQFF TGTGCCAGCAGCCTAGAGGGACTTACGCCCTACAATGAGCAGTTCTTC TRBJ2-1 TRBV7-2 16 NA NA
CASSNPTVLSGANVLTF TGTGCCAGCAGCAACCCGACGGTTCTCTCTGGGGCCAACGTCCTGACTTTC TRBJ2-6 TRBV5-8 17 NA NA
CASSSPGRGAETQYF TGTGCCAGCAGTTCCCCGGGCAGGGGAGCCGAGACCCAGTACTTC TRBJ2-5 TRBV28 15 NA once
CASSPRGGQLGTDTQYF TGTGCCAGCAGCCCCCGGGGGGGCCAATTGGGCACAGATACGCAGTATTTT TRBJ2-3 TRBV5-6 17 TRBD2 NA
CASSDGEFNQPQHF TGCGCCAGCAGTGATGGGGAGTTCAATCAGCCCCAGCATTTT TRBJ1-5 TRBV10-2 14 NA once
CASSIQTGWRETQYF TGTGCCAGCAGTATACAAACAGGGTGGAGAGAGACCCAGTACTTC TRBJ2-5 TRBV6-1 15 NA NA
CASSLGGRVWEKLFF TGTGCCAGCAGTTTGGGAGGGCGGGTATGGGAAAAACTGTTTTTT TRBJ1-4 TRBV28 15 NA NA
CASSPDRGRVSYEQYF TGTGCCAGCAGTCCCGACAGGGGGCGGGTCTCCTACGAGCAGTACTTC TRBJ2-7 TRBV27 16 TRBD1 NA
CASSQEVDRVGNGYTF TGTGCCAGCAGCCAAGAAGTTGACAGGGTGGGTAATGGCTACACCTTC TRBJ1-2 TRBV4-2 16 TRBD1 NA
CASSPRTVSYTEAFF TGTGCCAGCTCACCAAGGACCGTCTCTTACACTGAAGCTTTCTTT TRBJ1-1 TRBV18 15 NA NA
CASSRPGQTLYGYTF TGTGCCAGCAGCCGCCCGGGACAGACGTTGTATGGCTACACCTTC TRBJ1-2 TRBV4-2 15 TRBD1 NA
CASSTWTSGNYNEQFF TGTGCCAGCAGCACCTGGACTAGCGGGAACTACAATGAGCAGTTCTTC TRBJ2-1 TRBV7-9 16 TRBD2 NA
CASSAGDRVSNQPQHF TGTGCCAGCAGCGCCGGGGACAGGGTGAGCAATCAGCCCCAGCATTTT TRBJ1-5 TRBV13 16 TRBD1 NA
CASSQDRGANEKLFF TGTGCCAGCAGCCAAGATAGGGGGGCGAATGAAAAACTGTTTTTT TRBJ1-4 TRBV4-2 15 NA NA
CASSLSPPTGELFF TGTGCCAGCAGCTTAAGTCCCCCCACCGGGGAGCTGTTTTTT TRBJ2-2 TRBV7-3 14 NA NA
CASSIGTGYYEQFF TGTGCCAGTAGTATAGGGACAGGGTATTATGAGCAGTTCTTC TRBJ2-1 TRBV19 14 TRBD1 NA
CSTGVGTDTQYF TGCTCCACGGGGGTGGGCACAGATACGCAGTATTTT TRBJ2-3 TRBV7-9 12 NA NA
CASSVSSGAAGYTF TGTGCCAGCAGCGTATCTTCAGGGGCGGCTGGCTACACCTTC TRBJ1-2 TRBV9 14 NA NA
CASSVQKNQPQHF TGTGCCAGCAGCGTGCAGAAGAATCAGCCCCAGCATTTT TRBJ1-5 TRBV7-2 13 NA few
CASSPGLAAIFYTGELFF TGTGCCAGCAGCCCTGGACTAGCAGCTATTTTCTACACCGGGGAGCTGTTTTTT TRBJ2-2 TRBV28 18 TRBD2 NA
CASSESGPTDTQYF TGCGCCAGCAGTGAGTCTGGCCCCACAGATACGCAGTATTTT TRBJ2-3 TRBV10-1 14 NA NA
CASSLGGQPYNEQFF TGTGCCAGCAGCTTAGGGGGACAGCCCTACAATGAGCAGTTCTTC TRBJ2-1 TRBV11-2 15 TRBD1 NA
CASSEGAWANEQFF TGTGCCAGCAGTGAAGGGGCGTGGGCTAATGAGCAGTTCTTC TRBJ2-1 TRBV6-1 14 NA NA
CASSVGGTSYNEQFF TGTGCCAGCAGCGTCGGAGGGACTAGCTACAATGAGCAGTTCTTC TRBJ2-1 TRBV9 15 TRBD2 NA
CASTPEETGANVLTF TGTGCCAGCACCCCAGAGGAGACTGGGGCCAACGTCCTGACTTTC TRBJ2-6 TRBV6-1 15 NA NA
CASSLAGFTNVLTF TGTGCCAGCAGCTTAGCCGGGTTTACCAACGTCCTGACTTTC TRBJ2-6 TRBV5-3 14 NA NA
CASSLGGGYGYTF TGTGCCAGCAGCTTAGGGGGGGGATATGGCTACACCTTC TRBJ1-2 TRBV11-2 13 NA NA
CASTKRGTPLHF TGTGCCAGCACCAAGAGAGGGACACCCCTCCACTTT TRBJ1-6 TRBV6-5 12 NA once
CASSPRVDTDTQYF TGTGCCAGCAGCCCCCGGGTTGACACAGATACGCAGTATTTT TRBJ2-3 TRBV5-4 14 NA NA
CASSSDRANQDSNQPQHF TGTGCCAGCAGCTCAGACAGGGCGAATCAGGATAGCAATCAGCCCCAGCATTTT TRBJ1-5 TRBV28 18 TRBD1 NA
CASSLGTGPDTQYF TGTGCCAGCAGCCTTGGGACCGGACCAGATACGCAGTATTTT TRBJ2-3 TRBV11-2 14 NA once
CATSIGGYNEQFF TGTGCCACCAGCATTGGTGGCTACAATGAGCAGTTCTTC TRBJ2-1 TRBV15 13 NA NA
CASSLGQGGNEKLFF TGCGCCAGCAGCTTGGGGCAGGGAGGTAATGAAAAACTGTTTTTT TRBJ1-4 TRBV5-1 15 NA NA
CASSRRGGTPLYNEQFF TGTGCCAGCAGCCGCCGGGGCGGGACCCCATTGTACAATGAGCAGTTCTTC TRBJ2-1 TRBV11-2 17 NA once
CASGQGSYGYTF TGCGCCAGTGGACAGGGGTCCTATGGCTACACCTTC TRBJ1-2 TRBV5-4 12 TRBD1 few
CASSSSTGNTDTQYF TGTGCCAGCTCATCATCGACAGGAAACACAGATACGCAGTATTTT TRBJ2-3 TRBV18 15 NA NA
CASSSGTSGREQFF TGTGCCAGCAGTTCCGGGACTAGCGGGAGGGAGCAGTTCTTC TRBJ2-1 TRBV27 14 TRBD2 NA